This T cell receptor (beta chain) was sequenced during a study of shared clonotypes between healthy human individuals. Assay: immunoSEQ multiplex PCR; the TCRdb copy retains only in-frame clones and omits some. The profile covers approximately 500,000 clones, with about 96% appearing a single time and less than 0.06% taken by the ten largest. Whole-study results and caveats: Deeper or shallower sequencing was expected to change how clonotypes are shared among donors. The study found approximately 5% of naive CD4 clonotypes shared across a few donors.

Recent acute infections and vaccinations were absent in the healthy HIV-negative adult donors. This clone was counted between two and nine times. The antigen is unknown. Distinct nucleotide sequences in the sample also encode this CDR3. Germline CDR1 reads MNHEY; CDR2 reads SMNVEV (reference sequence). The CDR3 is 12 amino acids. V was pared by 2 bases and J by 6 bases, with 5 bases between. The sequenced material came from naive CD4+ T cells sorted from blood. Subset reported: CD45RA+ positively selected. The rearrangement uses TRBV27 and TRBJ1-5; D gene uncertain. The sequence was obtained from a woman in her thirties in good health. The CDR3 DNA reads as TGTGCCAGCAGTTTAATCGGTCAGCCCCAGCATTTT. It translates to CASSLIGQPQHF.